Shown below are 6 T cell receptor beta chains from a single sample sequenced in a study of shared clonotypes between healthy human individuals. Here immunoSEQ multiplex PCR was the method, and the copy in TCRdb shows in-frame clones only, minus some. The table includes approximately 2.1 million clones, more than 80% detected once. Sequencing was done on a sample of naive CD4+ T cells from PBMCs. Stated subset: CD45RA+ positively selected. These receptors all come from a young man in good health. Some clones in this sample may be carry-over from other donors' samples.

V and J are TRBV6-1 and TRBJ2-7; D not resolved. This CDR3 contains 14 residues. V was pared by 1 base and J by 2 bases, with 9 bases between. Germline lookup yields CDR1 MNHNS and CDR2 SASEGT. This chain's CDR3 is CASSEVLGTYEQYF. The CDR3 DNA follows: TGTGCCAGCAGTGAAGTGTTAGGGACCTACGAGCAGTACTTC.

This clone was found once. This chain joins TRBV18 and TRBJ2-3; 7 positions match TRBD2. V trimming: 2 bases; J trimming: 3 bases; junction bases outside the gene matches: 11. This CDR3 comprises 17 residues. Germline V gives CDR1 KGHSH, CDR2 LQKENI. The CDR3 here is CASSPGLADWGTDTQYF. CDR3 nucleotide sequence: TGTGCCAGCTCACCAGGCCTAGCGGATTGGGGGACAGATACGCAGTATTTT.

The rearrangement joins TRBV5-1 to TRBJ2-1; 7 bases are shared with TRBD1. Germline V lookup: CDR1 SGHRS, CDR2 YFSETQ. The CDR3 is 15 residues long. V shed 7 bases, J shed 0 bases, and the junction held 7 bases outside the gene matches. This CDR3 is CASQLGTVSYNEQFF. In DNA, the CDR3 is TGCGCCAGCCAGCTTGGGACAGTCTCCTACAATGAGCAGTTCTTC.

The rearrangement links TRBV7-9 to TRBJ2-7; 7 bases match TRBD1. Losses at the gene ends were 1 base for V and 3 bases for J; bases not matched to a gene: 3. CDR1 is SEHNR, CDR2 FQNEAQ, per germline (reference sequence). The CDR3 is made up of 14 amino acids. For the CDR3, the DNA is TGTGCCAGCAGCTTAGGGGGACAGCGCTACGAGCAGTACTTC. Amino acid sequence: CASSLGGQRYEQYF.

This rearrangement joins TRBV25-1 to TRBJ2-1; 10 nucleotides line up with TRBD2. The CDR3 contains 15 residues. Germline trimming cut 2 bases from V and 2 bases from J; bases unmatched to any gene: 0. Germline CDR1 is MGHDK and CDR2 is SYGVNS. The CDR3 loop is CASSELAGAYNEQFF. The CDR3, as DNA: TGTGCCAGCAGTGAACTAGCGGGAGCCTACAATGAGCAGTTCTTC.

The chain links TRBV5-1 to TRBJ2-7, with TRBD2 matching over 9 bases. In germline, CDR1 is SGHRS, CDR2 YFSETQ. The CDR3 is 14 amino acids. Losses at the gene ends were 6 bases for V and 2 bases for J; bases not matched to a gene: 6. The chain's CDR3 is CASTPAGGPYEQYF. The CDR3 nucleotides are TGCGCCAGCACACCAGCGGGAGGTCCCTACGAGCAGTACTTC.